The 8 T cell receptor beta chains below come from one sample, sequenced in a study of CD8+CD57+ T cells in acquired aplastic anemia. Genomic DNA provided the template from which TCR beta VDJ and CDR3 profiles were obtained. From the reads, TCRdb called clonotypes with MiXCR, one entry per CDR3 protein. The table records 200,000 or so distinct CDR3 sequences, over 60% of them present only once. The sequencing sample was made of sorted CD4+, CD8+, or CD8+CD57+ T cells (not recorded which) from PBMCs. Source of these receptors: a human donor with severe aplastic anemia or a healthy control (not recorded which).

The chain combines TRBV5-1 with TRBJ2-7; 11 bases agree with TRBD2. Germline values: CDR1 SGHRS, CDR2 YFSETQ. This CDR3 comprises 15 residues. J was trimmed by 3 bases and V by 3 bases; bases with no gene match: 5. CDR3 coding DNA: TGCGCCAGCAGCTCGGAACTAGCGGGGGTCTACGAGCAGTACTTC. This gives the protein CASSSELAGVYEQYF.

The chain employs TRBV10-3 and TRBJ2-7; 7 bases line up with TRBD1. Germline V gene lookup returns CDR1 ENHRY and CDR2 SYGVKD. The CDR3 sequence is 15 residues long. With V trimmed by 4 bases and J by 0 bases, 6 bases remained unmatched. The CDR3 coding sequence is TGTGCCATCAGTGCCGGACAGGTGAGCTCCTACGAGCAGTACTTC. Its protein product is CAISAGQVSSYEQYF.

The rearrangement joins TRBV20-1 to TRBJ2-7; D not resolved. The CDR3 contains 11 residues. Deletions cut 2 bases from V and 3 bases from J, with 5 bases between. Germline V gene lookup returns CDR1 DFQATT and CDR2 SNEGSKA (reference sequence). CDR3 coding DNA: TGCAGTGCTAGACCGCTCTACGAGCAGTACTTC. Its protein is CSARPLYEQYF.

The gene calls are TRBV7-9 and TRBJ2-7; TRBD1 or TRBD2 may be the D gene (5 bases each). Germline-derived CDR1 and CDR2 are SEHNR and FQNEAQ (reference sequence). The CDR3 extends over 18 amino acids. V lost 0 bases to trimming and J lost 0 bases, with 18 bases between them. The CDR3 reads CASSLATVGGLSSYEQYF. The CDR3 DNA sequence: TGTGCCAGCAGCTTAGCGACAGTTGGAGGATTGAGCTCCTACGAGCAGTACTTC.

The CDR3 protein is CASRLARGYEQYF. CDR3 bases: TGTGCCAGCAGGTTGGCTCGCGGCTACGAGCAGTACTTC. The rearrangement uses TRBV6-5 and TRBJ2-7; no firm D call. CDR3 length equals 13 residues. Per germline, CDR1 MNHEY and CDR2 SVGAGI. V was trimmed by 6 bases and J by 3 bases, leaving 12 bases between them.

In DNA, the CDR3 is TGCGCCAGCAGTGAGTGGGCAGGGACATGGATCAACGAGCAGTACTTC. Amino acids: CASSEWAGTWINEQYF. The gene calls are TRBV10-1 and TRBJ2-7; perhaps TRBD1 as D (6 bases). This CDR3 is built from 16 residues. The germline V and J ends were trimmed by 1 base and 5 bases, with 18 bases remaining between them. CDR1 and CDR2 (germline): WNHNN, SYGVQD (reference sequence).

This sequence joins TRBV5-1 and TRBJ2-7; D is possibly TRBD1 (5 bases). The CDR3 sequence is 14 residues long. The V end was cut by 4 bases, the J end by 3 bases, with 14 bases between. The germline gives CDR1 SGHRS, CDR2 YFSETQ. The chain's CDR3 is CASSIDSPHYEQYF. The CDR3 coding sequence is TGCGCCAGCAGCATCGACAGTCCCCACTACGAGCAGTACTTC.

As for this clonotype: With a much larger clone just one base away, this may be a read error. J is TRBJ2-7 and V is TRBV16; no reliable D call. Trimming took off 2 bases at V and 5 bases at J, with 7 bases between the two ends. The CDR3 is 12 residues long. Germline V gene sequence: CDR1 KGHSY, CDR2 FQNENV. The CDR3 DNA reads as TGTGCCAGCAGCCAAGACAAAGACGAGCAGTACTTC. Protein product: CASSQDKDEQYF. Full variable domain (missing parts from reference TRBV16 and TRBJ2-7): GEEVAQTPKHLVRGEGQKAKLYCAPIKGHSYVFWYQQVLKNEFKFLISFQNENVFDETGMPKERFSAKCLPNSPCSLEIQATKLEDSAVYFCASSQDKDEQYFGPGTRLTVT.